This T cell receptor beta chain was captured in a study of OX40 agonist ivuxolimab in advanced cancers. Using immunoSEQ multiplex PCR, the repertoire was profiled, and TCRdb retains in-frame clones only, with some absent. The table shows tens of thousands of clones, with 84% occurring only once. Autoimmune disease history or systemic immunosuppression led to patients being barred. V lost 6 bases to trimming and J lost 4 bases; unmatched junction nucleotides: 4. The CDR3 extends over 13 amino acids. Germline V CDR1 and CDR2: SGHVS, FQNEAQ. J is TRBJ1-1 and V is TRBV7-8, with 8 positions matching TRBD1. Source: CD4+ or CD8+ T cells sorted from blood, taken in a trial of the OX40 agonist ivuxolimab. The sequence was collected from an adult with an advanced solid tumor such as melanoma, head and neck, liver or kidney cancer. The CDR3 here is CASRAGGGTEAFF. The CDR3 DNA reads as TGTGCCAGCAGGGCAGGGGGCGGCACTGAAGCTTTCTTT.